The T cell receptor (beta chain) under discussion was sequenced for a study of shared clonotypes between healthy human individuals. General study findings and limits: Clonotypes which were not shared had lower generation probabilities than clonotypes that all four donors shared. Memory subsets had estimated richness that was generally smaller than that of naive subsets. Among donors, clonotype sharing was expected to be affected by sequencing depth.

Assay: immunoSEQ multiplex PCR; the TCRdb copy retains only in-frame clones and omits some. This table has just over 2,000,000 clones, approximately 94% appearing once. Note on this clone: Antigen specificity is unknown. This sample also contains other DNA sequences that code for the same CDR3.

CD8 cells regarded as naive lacked CD45RO, were positively chosen for CCR7, and omitted terminally differentiated effector memory CD45RA+ cells. Everyone who donated was a Caucasian adult who lived in Nashville, Tennessee. The V gene lost 1 base and the J gene lost 3 bases, with 7 bases spanning the gap. The CDR3 sequence is 13 residues long. The germline V gene has CDR1 SGHAT and CDR2 FQNNGV. The genes are TRBV11-2 and TRBJ2-7; D gene uncertain. The receptor's source is a man aged 18 to 30 in good health. Sequencing was performed on naive CD8+ T cells sorted from blood. The CDR3 loop reads CASSLGWGYEQYF. In DNA, the CDR3 is TGTGCCAGCAGCTTAGGCTGGGGCTACGAGCAGTACTTC.